This T cell receptor beta chain was captured in a study of T cells in Graves' hyperthyroidism and ophthalmopathy. Germline V gene sequence: CDR1 SNHLY, CDR2 FYNNEI. The V and J ends lost 10 bases and 4 bases, in that order; junction bases with no gene match: 15. The CDR3 is 16 amino acids. This clonotype was observed many times. Source material for PBMCs was less than 12 ml fresh peripheral blood. Amplified TCR beta CDR3 regions derived from RNA transcripts. An initial round of RT-PCR targeting the TCR CDR3 relied on the HTBI primer set. TCRdb re-analysed the multiplex PCR reads in MiXCR, keeping a single row per CDR3 protein. The repertoire holds 300,000 to 500,000 distinct CDR3 sequences, with over 12% as singletons.

This receptor was taken from a man between 50 and 59 years old with Graves' ophthalmopathy. The sequenced sample consisted of blood. The rearrangement uses TRBV2 and TRBJ1-1, with 10 bases fitting TRBD1. The CDR3 here is CATRTGGNGLRTEAFF. The CDR3 nucleotides are TGTGCCACGAGGACAGGGGGTAATGGGTTACGCACTGAAGCTTTCTTT.